This TCR beta chain was recorded in a study of T cells in Graves' hyperthyroidism and ophthalmopathy. The study, taken as a whole, reports: Blood also held most thyroid clonotypes expanded beyond 0.001.

The TCR beta CDR3 regions underwent amplification using RNA transcripts as the source. When the TCR CDR3 underwent first-round RT-PCR, the HTBI primer set was used. Via MiXCR, TCRdb re-called the multiplex PCR reads, giving one row per CDR3 protein. Altogether 550,000 to 850,000 distinct CDR3 sequences are present, approximately 18% being singletons, with the ten largest covering 16%. V was shortened by 0 bases and J by 11 bases, with 13 bases between the two germline ends. The germline V gene has CDR1 LGHNA and CDR2 YNFKEQ. This CDR3 contains 13 residues. Of note for this clonotype: No antigen is known for it.

This TCR was recovered from a woman between 45 and 65 years old with Graves' hyperthyroidism that later progressed to Graves' ophthalmopathy. The rearrangement joins TRBV4-2 to TRBJ1-1; D remains ambiguous. The sample taken for sequencing was blood. The CDR3, as DNA: TGTGCCAGCAGCCAAGATCTAGGGCCCTCGGCTTTCTTT. It is translated as CASSQDLGPSAFF.